The TCR beta chain under discussion was sequenced for a study of blood T cell repertoires in COVID-19. In the study overall: Each recovered donor of Cohort 3 presented with two negative PCRs, clearance, or symptom resolution. The United States, Italy and Spain were the sources of the acute and convalescent COVID-19 samples. Sample material is recorded as cDNA or gDNA derived from T cells, B-cell-depleted T cells, or PBMCs.

This clone was detected only a few times. Assay used: immunoSEQ multiplex PCR; TCRdb lists only in-frame clones, some missing. The table includes approximately 250,000 clones, more than 70% detected once. The V and J ends lost 10 bases and 2 bases respectively, with 15 bases between them. This CDR3 has 13 amino acids. Germline CDR1 MDHEN, CDR2 SYDVKM. Participants, about 18 to 90 years old, spanned under 30 US areas. Input material: PBMCs or T cells enriched from blood (not recorded which). V is TRBV28 and J is TRBJ2-7; D remains ambiguous. This TCR was sampled from an older woman in a cohort exposed to, infected with or recovered from COVID-19 (not recorded which). Written as DNA, the CDR3 is TGTGCCACTCAAAAAAGACTCACCTACGAGCAGTACTTC. Amino acids: CATQKRLTYEQYF.